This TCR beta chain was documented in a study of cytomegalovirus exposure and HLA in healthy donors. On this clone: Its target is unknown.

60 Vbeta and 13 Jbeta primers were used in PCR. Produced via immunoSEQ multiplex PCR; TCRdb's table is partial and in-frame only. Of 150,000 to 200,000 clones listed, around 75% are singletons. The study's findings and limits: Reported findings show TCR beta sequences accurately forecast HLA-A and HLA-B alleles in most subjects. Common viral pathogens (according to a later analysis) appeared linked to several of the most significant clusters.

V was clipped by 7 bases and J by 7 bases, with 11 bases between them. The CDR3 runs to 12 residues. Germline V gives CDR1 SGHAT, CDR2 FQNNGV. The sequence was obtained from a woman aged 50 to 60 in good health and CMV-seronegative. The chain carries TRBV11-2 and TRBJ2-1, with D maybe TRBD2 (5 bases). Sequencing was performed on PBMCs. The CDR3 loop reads CASTGPGNEQFF. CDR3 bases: TGTGCCAGCACGGGCCCGGGAAATGAGCAGTTCTTC.